Described below is a single T cell receptor beta chain sequence and its context. The CDR3 runs to 17 residues. With 2 bases removed from V and 5 bases from J, the gap between germline ends came to 21 bases. CDR1 is KGHSH, CDR2 LQKENI, per germline. The assay was immunoSEQ multiplex PCR, and TCRdb's table has in-frame clones only and misses some. The table shows some 150,000 clones, with about 93% occurring only once. The data are from a study of control samples from healthy donors and cancer patients. Sequenced material: blood. This TCR came from a man aged 50-60 years in good health. V and J are TRBV18 and TRBJ2-5, with a tentative D call TRBD1 (5 bases). The CDR3, as DNA: TGTGCCAGCTCACCAGGCCTCGACAGAAAAGTGAGGGAGACCCAGTACTTC. Amino acids: CASSPGLDRKVRETQYF.